A single sample is the source of the 8 T cell receptor beta chains below, sequenced in a study of blood T cells in healthy people across ages. For the second PCR, which ran for about 6 to 12 cycles, a sample-barcoded 5' primer and a J-beta primer mix were used. TCRdb re-analysed the 5' RACE reads in MiXCR, keeping a single row per CDR3 protein. The sample yields approximately 1.5 million distinct CDR3 sequences, roughly 30% seen once. Sample: blood. The receptors were sampled from a woman in her thirties in good health.

Comment on this clonotype: Compared with germline, one end of the junction differs, possibly owing to a read error. The chain employs TRBV2 and TRBJ2-1; D remains ambiguous. The CDR3 loop spans 14 amino acids. The germline V gene has CDR1 SNHLY and CDR2 FYNNEI. The DNA for the CDR3 is TGTACCAGCAGTGAAGCGCTACTTTCGAATGAGCAGTTCTTC. Amino acid sequence: CTSSEALLSNEQFF.

J is TRBJ2-7 and V is TRBV15; D is ambiguous. The CDR3 has 13 amino acids. Per germline, CDR1 LNHNV and CDR2 YYDKDF (reference sequence). Trimming cost V 0 bases and J 6 bases, with 9 bases left between them. CDR3 protein: CATSRDADREQYF. CDR3 bases: TGTGCCACCAGCAGAGATGCCGATCGCGAGCAGTACTTC.

This chain uses TRBV4-1 with TRBJ1-3, with TRBD1 as a possible D gene (5 bases). The CDR3 extends over 16 amino acids. Deletions cut 3 bases from V and 0 bases from J, with 12 bases between. Germline values: CDR1 MGHRA, CDR2 YSYEKL. The CDR3: CASSQDMRGSGNTIYF. The CDR3 bases are TGCGCCAGCAGCCAGGACATGAGGGGCTCTGGAAACACCATATATTTT.

This clonotype was detected only a few times. V is TRBV11-2 and J is TRBJ2-5, with D perhaps TRBD1 (5 bases). Germline values: CDR1 SGHAT, CDR2 FQNNGV. CDR3 length: 13 amino acids. V lost 5 bases and J lost 5, with 12 bases in between. The CDR3 loop is CASSPQSGETQYF. DNA for the CDR3: TGTGCCAGCAGCCCACAGTCAGGGGAGACCCAGTACTTC.

This clonotype was seen a handful of times. This sequence joins TRBV2 and TRBJ2-6, with D possibly being TRBD1 or TRBD2 (5 bases each). This CDR3 is 16 amino acids long. V gave up 7 bases and J gave up 0 bases, with 13 bases separating them. In germline, CDR1 is SNHLY, CDR2 FYNNEI. For the CDR3, the DNA is TGTGCCAGCATACGGGGCGCGAGCTCTGGGGCCAACGTCCTGACTTTC. Amino acids: CASIRGASSGANVLTF. The variable domain in full, completed from reference TRBV2 and TRBJ2-6, reads EPEVTQTPSHQVTQMGQEVILRCVPISNHLYFYWYRQILGQKVEFLVSFYNNEISEKSEIFDDQFSVERPDGSNFTLKIRSTKLEDSAMYFCASIRGASSGANVLTFGAGSRLTVL.

Concerning this clonotype itself: A read error may be the cause here, since a much bigger clone is one base away. The chain links TRBV20-1 to TRBJ2-5, with D hard to call. The J call may be incorrect, as the DNA end agrees better with TRBJ2-7. Germline assignment: CDR1 DFQATT and CDR2 SNEGSKA (reference sequence). The CDR3 is made up of 14 amino acids. CDR3 residues: CSARTSGRIYEQYF. CDR3 DNA: TGCAGTGCTAGGACGTCCGGACGGATCTACGAGCAGTACTTC.

There are many counts of this clonotype. The chain employs TRBV4-1 and TRBJ2-3; possibly TRBD1 for D (5 bases). Per germline, CDR1 MGHRA and CDR2 YSYEKL. Trimming pared 2 bases from V and 2 bases from J, leaving 11 bases between. This CDR3 is built from 15 residues. The CDR3 DNA follows: TGCGCCAGCAGCCAAAGACAGACAGACACAGATACGCAGTATTTT. Its protein product is CASSQRQTDTDTQYF.

This clonotype was seen more than once but under ten times. J is TRBJ2-1 and V is TRBV29-1; D is possibly TRBD1 or TRBD2 (6 bases each). Germline V gene lookup returns CDR1 SQVTM and CDR2 ANQGSEA. This CDR3 region has 15 residues. V dropped 3 bases and J dropped 4 bases, with 16 bases sitting between them. The CDR3 DNA sequence: TGCAGCGTTGAGACATACCAGGGGAGGTACAATGAGCAGTTCTTC. Protein sequence: CSVETYQGRYNEQFF.